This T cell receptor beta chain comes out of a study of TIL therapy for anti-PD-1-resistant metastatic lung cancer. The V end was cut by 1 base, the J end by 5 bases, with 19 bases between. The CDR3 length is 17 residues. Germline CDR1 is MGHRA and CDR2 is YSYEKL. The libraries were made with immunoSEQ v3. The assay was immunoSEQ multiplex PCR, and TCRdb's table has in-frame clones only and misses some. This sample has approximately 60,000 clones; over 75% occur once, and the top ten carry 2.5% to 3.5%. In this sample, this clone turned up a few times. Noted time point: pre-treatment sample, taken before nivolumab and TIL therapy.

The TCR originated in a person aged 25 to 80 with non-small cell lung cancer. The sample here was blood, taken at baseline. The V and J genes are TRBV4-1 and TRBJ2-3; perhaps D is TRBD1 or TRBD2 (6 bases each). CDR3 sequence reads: CASSQVMTRGVGDTQYF. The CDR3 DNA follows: TGCGCCAGCAGCCAAGTAATGACTAGGGGGGTAGGAGATACGCAGTATTTT.